The T cell receptor (beta chain) under discussion was sequenced for a study of T cells in Graves' hyperthyroidism and ophthalmopathy (dated by TCRdb to between 2018 and 2021). With regard to the full study: Peripheral blood samples were taken at initial diagnosis, before any treatment was given. TCR V-J signatures able to tell the groups apart were searched for in a discovery cohort of 95 to 100 patients, of whom roughly 42 had Graves' ophthalmopathy and about 60 had stable Graves' hyperthyroidism. Prospective prediction of ophthalmopathy was tested in an independent validation cohort consisting of about 19 hyperthyroidism patients and some 16 patients who later progressed to ophthalmopathy. The approximately 98 discovery patients were randomly divided into training and test sets at a 7:3 ratio. Thyroid tissue and blood T-cell repertoires from about six Graves' hyperthyroidism patients were also compared in the study. After blood sampling, hyperthyroidism patients were treated with methimazole at a starting dose of 30 mg daily, and ophthalmopathy patients were treated with high-dose intravenous methylprednisolone. The paper reports TCR Vbeta CDR3 sequencing of more than 120 peripheral blood samples: 43 ophthalmopathy, under 80 hyperthyroidism and approximately 17 progressor patients. Overall study results and their limits: A model built on a 13 V-J signature distinguished ophthalmopathy from stable hyperthyroidism, reaching roughly 88% sensitivity and about 81% specificity in cross-validation and 80%/75% in testing. Most expanded thyroid clonotypes (frequency above 0.001) were also detected in blood, a finding suggesting that blood repertoires may reflect thyroid immune responses. During validation, the model predicted progression to ophthalmopathy a median of roughly six months ahead of onset, with 70.59% sensitivity and around 72% specificity. Sample size was not statistically predetermined, and blinding of investigators to group allocation was not performed.

Reading the germline V gene gives CDR1 LGHNA and CDR2 YNFKEQ. From the cysteine through the phenylalanine, the CDR3 covers 15 amino acids. CDR3 DNA is the only sequence kept; it has 45 bases, read in frame from the first base. Trimming leaves V shorter by 4 bases and J shorter by 6 bases, with the junction holding 8 bases beyond the gene matches. This clonotype has just one count. This clone's antigen is unknown. The record has no base qualities; no much larger clone is one base away. One read gives only weak evidence. The TCR beta CDR3 regions were amplified from RNA transcripts. A first-round RT-PCR of the TCR CDR3 used the HTBI primer set with the Qiagen OneStep RT-PCR kit. A second multiplex PCR round built the libraries, followed by size selection and purification. Sequencing of the libraries was done on an Illumina HiSeq2000 using paired-end 100 bp reads. The source study handled its data this way. SOAPnuke was used to process the raw data, with reads discarded if the reads contained adapters or uncalled bases, had a mean Phred below 15, or lacked an exact constant-primer or identifier match. High-quality paired reads were merged with COPE v1.2.5, and unique nucleotide sequences were defined as clonotypes. MiTCR v1.1 was used to align clonotypes to the IMGT TRBV, TRBD and TRBJ reference segments. The analysis was restricted to V-J combinations with a frequency above 0.0001, which together covered around 99% of the repertoires. A TCS score was defined as the ratio of F50 (clonal expansion) to E x V (chaos), with BLOSUM62-based TCRdist applied between CDR3 peptides within each V-J. Welch's t-statistics and random forest reduced just over 500 V-J features to 13, which were used in a naive Bayes classifier (R e1071). TCRdb trimmed public reads at Q25 via fastp, called clones via MiXCR and kept in-frame beta chains. Entries are consolidated by CDR3 protein sequence, retaining the most common genes and DNA. Here the V and J calls rest on TCRdb's processing, not on the authors' analysis. The sample records about 600,000 distinct CDR3 sequences, 13% to 15% of which are singletons. About an eighth of the sample belongs to the ten largest clones.

Ophthalmopathy patients had moderately to severely active disease, with a Clinical Activity Score of 3 or more, a NOSPECS grade of 4 or more, and a disease duration of less than 3 months. Patients with uncontrolled infections, other autoimmune diseases, pregnancy or lactation were excluded. Diagnoses were established on the basis of clinical symptoms, serum thyroxine and TRAb, thyroid ultrasound, and orbital computed tomography. PBMCs were isolated from roughly 10 ml of fresh peripheral blood by Ficoll-Paque density gradient centrifugation. Total RNA was extracted using Trizol reagent, and RNA quality was assessed on an Agilent 2100 Bioanalyzer.

This clonotype was obtained from a woman aged 45-59 years with Graves' ophthalmopathy. The receptor chain draws on TRBV4-2 and TRBJ1-2; TRBD1 lines up with 10 middle nucleotides. Sequenced material: blood. The CDR3 in this case is CASSPLDRGRDGYTF. The DNA sequence follows: TGTGCCAGCAGCCCCCTCGACAGGGGGCGGGATGGCTACACCTTC.